This record concerns one TCR beta chain sequence. The data are from a study of blood T cell repertoires in COVID-19. Study context: The study drew acute and convalescent COVID-19 samples from the United States, Italy and Spain. Sources were T cells, B-cell-depleted T cells, or PBMCs; the material itself was cDNA or gDNA.

Looked up from germline, CDR1 is MDHEN and CDR2 is SYDVKM. CDR3 length equals 14 residues. The trim removed 5 bases at V and 3 bases at J, leaving 5 bases unmatched. In the original workflow: Estimation of nucleated cell counts was performed using reference gene primer amplification. The repertoire was sequenced with immunoSEQ multiplex PCR; TCRdb's copy has only in-frame clones and lacks some. V and J calls and clone size are given by that table; D and trimming were obtained from the DNA. The sample shows approximately 290,000 clones, about 89% of them seen only once. The TCR sequence derives from a woman in her fifties or sixties with acute or convalescent COVID-19. V gene TRBV28 combines with J gene TRBJ2-7; 9 bases match TRBD1. The sequencing sample was made of peripheral blood. Here the CDR3 DNA reads TGTGCCAGCAGTCTAGGGACAGGGTTCTACGAGCAGTACTTC. The encoded protein is CASSLGTGFYEQYF.